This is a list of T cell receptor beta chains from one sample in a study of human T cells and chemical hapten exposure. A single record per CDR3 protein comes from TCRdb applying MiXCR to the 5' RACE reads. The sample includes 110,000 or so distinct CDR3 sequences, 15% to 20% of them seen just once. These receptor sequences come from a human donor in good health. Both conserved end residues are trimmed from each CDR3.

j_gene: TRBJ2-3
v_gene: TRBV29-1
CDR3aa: SGLGSRGAFTDTQY

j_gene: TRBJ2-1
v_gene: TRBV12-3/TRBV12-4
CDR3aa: ASKTGSANREQF

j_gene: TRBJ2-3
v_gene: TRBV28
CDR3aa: ASSKSRGL

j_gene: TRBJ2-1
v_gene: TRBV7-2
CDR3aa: ASSLFLAKDYNEQF

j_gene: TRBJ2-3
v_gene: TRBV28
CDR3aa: ASSSRTSLYTDTQY

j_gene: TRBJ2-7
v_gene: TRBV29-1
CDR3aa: SVKRREEQY

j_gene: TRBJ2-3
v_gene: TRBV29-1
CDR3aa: SAQTDRGTDTQY

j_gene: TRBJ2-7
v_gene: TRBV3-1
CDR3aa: ASSQVLHEQY

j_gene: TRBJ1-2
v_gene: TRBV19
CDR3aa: ASGVRDYGYT

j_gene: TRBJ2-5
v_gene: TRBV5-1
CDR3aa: ASSRPGPQETQY

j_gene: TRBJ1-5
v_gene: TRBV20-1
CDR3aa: SAAPGPTVGPQH

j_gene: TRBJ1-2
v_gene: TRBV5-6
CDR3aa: ASSGMTGGYGYT

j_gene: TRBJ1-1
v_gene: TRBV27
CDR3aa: ASSSPPFRSTGEAF

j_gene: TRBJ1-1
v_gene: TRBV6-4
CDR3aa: ASSSGFDTEAF

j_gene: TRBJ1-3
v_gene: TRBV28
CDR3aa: ASGRVSTGGNTIY

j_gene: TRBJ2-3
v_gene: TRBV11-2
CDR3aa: ASSNRYTDTQY

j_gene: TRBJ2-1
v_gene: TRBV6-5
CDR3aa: ASSSGDGSYNEQF

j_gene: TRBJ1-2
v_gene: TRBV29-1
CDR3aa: SVETLTTEANYGYT

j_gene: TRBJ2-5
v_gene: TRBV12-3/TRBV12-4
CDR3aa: ASSLDGNQETQY

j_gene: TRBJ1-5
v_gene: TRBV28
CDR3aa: ASSNGGGNQPQH

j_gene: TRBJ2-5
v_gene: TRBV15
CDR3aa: ATSRDSSGTSETQY

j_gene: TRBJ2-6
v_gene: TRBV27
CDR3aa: ASSWRGSFGANVLT

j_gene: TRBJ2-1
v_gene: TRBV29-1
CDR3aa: SVEPVSSYNEQF

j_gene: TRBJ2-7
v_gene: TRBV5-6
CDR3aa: ASSLVTGGLY

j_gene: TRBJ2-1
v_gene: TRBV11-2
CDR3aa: ASSARRAQF

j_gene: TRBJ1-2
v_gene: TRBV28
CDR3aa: ASRIPANYGYT

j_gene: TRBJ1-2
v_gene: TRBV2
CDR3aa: ASWGEGAYGYT

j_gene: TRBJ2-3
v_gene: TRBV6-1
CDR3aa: ASREGEGGTDTQY

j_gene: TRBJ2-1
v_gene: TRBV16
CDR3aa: ASRTQTGSGSNEQF

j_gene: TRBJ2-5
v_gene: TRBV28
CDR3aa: ASSFPPTGGQETQY

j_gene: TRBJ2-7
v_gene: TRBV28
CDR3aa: ASSLWTSSYEQY

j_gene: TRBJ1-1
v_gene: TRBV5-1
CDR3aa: ASSSQGSEAF

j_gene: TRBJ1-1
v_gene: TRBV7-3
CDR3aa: ASSPQAGLNTEAF

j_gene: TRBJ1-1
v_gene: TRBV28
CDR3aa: ASSLGTPNAEAF

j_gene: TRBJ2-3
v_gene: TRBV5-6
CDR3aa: ASSLYGLAETDTQY

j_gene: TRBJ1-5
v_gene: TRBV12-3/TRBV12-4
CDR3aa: ASSFKAAQH

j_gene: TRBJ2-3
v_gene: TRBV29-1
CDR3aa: SVSTGSTDTQY

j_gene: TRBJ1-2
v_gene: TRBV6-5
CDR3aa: ASSFRDIDWGYT

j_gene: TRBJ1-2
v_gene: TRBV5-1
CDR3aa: ASRAGQTLANYGYT

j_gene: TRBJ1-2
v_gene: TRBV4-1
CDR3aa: ASSQDTTGRANYGYT

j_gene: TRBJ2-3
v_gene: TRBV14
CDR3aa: ASSLSGRGLDTQY

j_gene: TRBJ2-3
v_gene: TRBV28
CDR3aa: ATQGDTQY